Reported below is one T cell receptor beta chain. Its target antigen remains unknown. No base quality values were provided; no much bigger clone lies one nucleotide off. The entry originates in a study of cytomegalovirus exposure and HLA in healthy donors (dated by TCRdb to the late 2010s). In the study overall: According to an earlier analysis of 587 of the donors, about 179 million T cells yielded some 110 million unique TCR beta sequences and more than 250 Gb of sequence data. The number of typed donors differed by locus: roughly 620-640 for A, B, C, DRB1 and DQB1; some 500 for DQA1; over 600 for DPA1; and around 490 for DPB1. An earlier analysis of around 540 of the donors applied high-throughput TCR beta sequencing to assess whether each TCR beta V gene segment acted as functional or pseudogenic. Approximately 310 gigabases of sequencing data and tens of millions of unique TCR sequences were included in an early release covering 550 to 800 HLA-typed donors. Using immunosequencing, the study profiled T cell repertoires from around 670 subjects and related those repertoires to cytomegalovirus serostatus. The later analysis used no new phenotypic data to find candidate immune exposures, relying instead on TCR beta sequences and their occurrence across donors. Of the roughly 400 genotyped donors, about 80% fell in the genetic ancestry cluster associated with self-reported Caucasian donors. A later analysis re-examined previously published TCR beta repertoires from about 670 donors and added high-resolution HLA genotyping to investigate patterns of TCR occurrence. Both class I and class II loci were covered by HLA typing, at four-digit resolution. High-throughput TCR immunosequencing, statistical association of individual TCRs with disease status, and machine learning were combined to predict cytomegalovirus infection status. A separate validation cohort of about 110 different subjects was used in addition to the roughly 720-subject first cohort. Alongside the repertoire data, information on donor age, sex, ethnicity and CMV serostatus was compiled. All discovery cohort repertoires had been generated on a single sequencing platform. The study aimed to test whether cataloging public T cell receptors could reveal signatures of past pathogen exposure. Genome-wide SNP genotypes for about 55% of the 666 donors were used in a later genetic analysis, which treated that subset as a discovery cohort. Because of strong linkage in the cohort, roughly five DR-DQ haplotypes were treated as single units for association and clustering. Among about 400 genotyped donors of the cohort, an average of about 240,000 unique TCR beta nucleotide sequences was sequenced per donor, of which 15% to 20% were non-productive.

In total, more than 500 healthy bone marrow donors made up the cohort. At the time of sampling, every cohort member was nominally healthy, though immune exposures that went unrecorded were likely present. The donor was CMV seronegative and was included in the group of approximately 350 seronegative cohort members. A peripheral blood sample was collected from each donor, and TCR beta sequencing was performed on peripheral blood mononuclear cells. Genomic DNA extraction from the blood cell samples was performed with the Qiagen DNeasy Blood Extraction Kit. The library was prepared using the immunoSEQ multiplex PCR assay. For the multiplex PCR, a mixture combining 60 forward primers for TCR Vbeta segments and 13 reverse primers for TCR Jbeta segments was used. The CDR3 region of rearranged TCR beta genes was amplified from genomic DNA with a multiplex PCR assay. Amplified TCR beta libraries were sequenced as 87-base-pair reads on the Illumina HiSeq System. Processing in the source paper ran as follows. Across the roughly 640 repertoires, a later analysis counted 78 million or so unique TCR beta chains, 9.5 million to 12 million of which were shared by at least two donors. To remove PCR and sequencing errors, raw reads were error-corrected and collapsed into unique sequences using a nearest-neighbor algorithm that merged closely related sequences. To assign V, D and J gene segments, CDR3 sequences were aligned to IMGT reference sequences. For a sequence to be retained, a match of at least six nucleotides to both a V gene segment and a J gene segment was required. A rearrangement counted as productive if the CDR3 had no stop codons and remained in frame with V and J, and every other rearrangement counted as non-productive. CDR3 was defined by IMGT convention, running from the second conserved V-encoded cysteine to the conserved J-encoded phenylalanine. In an earlier analysis of around 600 of the donors, sequences lacking an unambiguous match to a single V gene segment were excluded. In an earlier analysis of about 590 of the donors, a V segment was called functional when productive rearrangements were above 56.7%, and segregating when the standard deviation between donors exceeded 5%. A statistical classification framework was built for diagnosing cytomegalovirus status from the catalog of TCR beta chain sequences. In a later analysis, TCR nucleotide sequences were compared against IMGT/GENE-DB human TR gene sequences so that V and J genes could be assigned. The TCRdist pipeline was used in a later analysis to assign CDR3 sequences and most-parsimonious VDJ recombination scenarios. A later analysis defined each TCR beta chain by its CDR3 amino acid sequence plus V-gene family, and excluded reads lacking a unique V-gene family. A later analysis removed over 500 highly shared, low-generation-probability nucleotide sequences to deal with suspected cross-contamination and a sequencing artifact. For each public chain, a later analysis derived a clonal expansion index from normalized ranks of inferred template counts within each repertoire. A later analysis computed generation probabilities with a VDJ recombination model fitted to out-of-frame rearrangements, and checked the results against IGoR. Hypergeometric tests were used in a later analysis to score TCR-TCR, TCR-HLA and TCR-CMV co-occurrence, with a repertoire-size bias correction applied to the TCR pairs. In a later analysis, false discovery rates were estimated by permuting HLA or CMV assignments 20 times. In a later analysis, co-occurring TCRs were grouped with DBSCAN, and TCRdist sequence similarity was added when clustering was performed within HLA-allele-positive subsets. Repertoires with fewer than 30,000 or more than 120,000 public chains were left out of co-occurrence clustering, as were four to six repertoires with anomalous nucleotide sharing. TCRdb stores this immuneACCESS table with in-frame sequences only. Part of the clones is absent; in the studies checked, under half of the shortfall reflects unresolved V genes, and no reason is known for the rest. V, J and clone size are taken as reported in that table, and D and trimming were inferred from the DNA itself. Present in this sample are about 190,000 clones, approximately 85% of which were seen just once. The top ten clones comprise roughly 0.8% of the sample.

Spanning cysteine to phenylalanine, the CDR3 consists of 18 amino acids. The sequence is cut down to CDR3 DNA, 54 bases in frame from base 1. V drops 4 bases and J drops 5 bases, leaving 23 bases in between. The germline V gene (reference sequence) gives CDR1 as LNHDA and CDR2 as SQIVND. General study outcomes and caveats: The authors suggested that the approach could potentially be generalized to other disease states and immunological phenotypes. In a later analysis, several top co-occurrence clusters were reported to appear linked to parvovirus B19, influenza, CMV and Epstein-Barr virus. The only immune exposure information available for the cohort was CMV serostatus. A later analysis associated 17,000 or so TCR beta sequences with specific HLA alleles at a false discovery rate of 0.05. In a later analysis, the rate of TCR association differed among HLA loci, with DRB1 alleles having the most associated TCRs and HLA-C alleles having the fewest. In a later genetic analysis, a missense DCLRE1C variant was associated with V-gene and J-gene trimming of TCR beta chains, and the association was replicated in an independent cohort. In the study, around 150 TCR beta chains were listed as associated with cytomegalovirus. A few of the identified cytomegalovirus-associated TCR beta chains were confirmed in vitro to be specific for cytomegalovirus antigens. According to a later analysis, most CMV-associated TCR beta chains appeared to be HLA-restricted, and the HLA associations seemed to be driven largely by CMV exposure. HLA typing was unavailable for some donors at each locus, so association tests used only the typed subset. The sequencing pipeline was judged likely to have produced a cluster of highly shared sequence variants as a technical artifact. Correlated functional status among segregating V segments might be attributable to linkage disequilibrium, but an unknown experimental factor could not be ruled out. In a later genetic analysis, fewer N-insertions in productive TCRs were reported among donors in an Asian-associated ancestry cluster than the roughly 640-donor mean. The earlier analysis of 587 of the donors excluded some 16 rarely observed V segments, including chromosome 9 orphons, because counts were too low. Assigning TCR associations to individual alleles was difficult when HLA alleles, especially DR and DQ, strongly co-occurred. Presence/absence analyses assumed roughly uniform sequencing depth across donors, an assumption that may not hold. In an earlier analysis of approximately 590 of the donors, most TCR beta V segments appeared in productive rearrangements about 90% or about 30% of the time, broadly matching IMGT annotations. While some public TCRs were present in many individuals, most TCR sequences turned up only very rarely across donors. Cytomegalovirus status was reported to be diagnosed by the classifier with high specificity and sensitivity in both the original and validation cohorts. The cohort was sequenced for TCR beta chains only, and without alpha or paired-chain data the features that could be detected were limited. Some IMGT-functional V segments, including TRBV6-2 and TRBV6-3, could not be distinguished by the 87-base-pair reads and were therefore excluded. A further reported finding was that TCR beta sequences accurately predicted the HLA-A and HLA-B alleles for most subjects in the first cohort. In a later analysis, HLA-associated TCR beta chains were found to be more clonally expanded and to have lower generation probabilities than equally common non-associated chains.

What was sequenced was PBMCs. The receptor's source is a woman aged 18-29 years in good health and CMV-seronegative. The rearrangement combines TRBV19 with TRBJ2-2; the D region possibly corresponds to TRBD2 (7 bases align). The CDR3 protein is CASSTPHGGGLNTGELFF. The nucleotide sequence reads TGTGCCAGTAGTACCCCCCATGGGGGGGGCCTAAATACCGGGGAGCTGTTTTTT.